Listed below are T cell receptor beta chains from one sample, sequenced in a study of cytomegalovirus exposure and HLA in healthy donors. TCRdb keeps only in-frame clones here, not all; method: immunoSEQ multiplex PCR. Seen here are over 100,000 clones, approximately 60% observed once, and the top ten hold 2.2%. Input material: PBMCs. These receptors originate from a woman aged 25 to 45 in good health and CMV-seronegative. CDR3s include the opening cysteine and the closing phenylalanine or tryptophan. D genes are given only for firm matches. Not every row has a clone size; where given, it reads once, few, many or a size class.

D	V	size	J	DNA	CDR3
TRBD1	TRBV6-1	.	TRBJ1-5	TGTGCCAGCAGTGAATCACAGGGGTTCAATCAGCCCCAGCATTTT	CASSESQGFNQPQHF
.	TRBV6-5	.	TRBJ1-5	TGTGCCAGCAGTTCTATTGGGGGGGTTCAGCCCCAGCATTTT	CASSSIGGVQPQHF
TRBD1	TRBV19	.	TRBJ2-6	TGTGCCAGTAGTATTTACGACAGGGGCTCGGGGGCCAACGTCCTGACTTTC	CASSIYDRGSGANVLTF
.	TRBV28	.	TRBJ1-2	TGTGCCAGCAGTTCCCCGCCGACAGGCAGCTATGGCTACACCTTC	CASSSPPTGSYGYTF
.	TRBV27	.	TRBJ2-7	TGTGCCAGCAGTTCCGCAGGGCGGTACGAGCAGTACTTC	CASSSAGRYEQYF
.	TRBV27	.	TRBJ2-1	TGTGCCAGCAGCCGTTACAATGAGCAGTTCTTC	CASSRYNEQFF
.	TRBV28	.	TRBJ1-1	TGTGCCAGCAGTTTTTCGGGGACTGAAGCTTTCTTT	CASSFSGTEAFF
TRBD2	TRBV19	.	TRBJ2-7	TGTGCCAGTAGTGCCGGGACTAGCGGAAAAATCTACGAGCAGTACTTC	CASSAGTSGKIYEQYF
.	TRBV27	.	TRBJ2-7	TGTGCCAGCAGCAATCTAGGGGGCGAGCAGTACTTC	CASSNLGGEQYF
TRBD2	TRBV30	few	TRBJ2-3	TGTGCCTGGACCACCTCGCGGGGGGCAGGTTCAGATACGCAGTATTTT	CAWTTSRGAGSDTQYF
TRBD1	TRBV5-6	.	TRBJ1-1	TGTGCCAGCAGCTTTCAGGGGGGCACTGAAGCTTTCTTT	CASSFQGGTEAFF
TRBD1	TRBV29-1	once	TRBJ1-1	TGCAGCATCCAGGGGGCTGAAGCTTTCTTT	CSIQGAEAFF
TRBD1	TRBV19	once	TRBJ2-6	TGTGCCAGTAGTATCCAGGGGGCCGTCTCTGGGGCCAACGTCCTGACTTTC	CASSIQGAVSGANVLTF
TRBD2	TRBV2	.	TRBJ2-1	TGTGCCAGCAGGGCCGGGACTAGCGGGAGTTATGAGCAGTTCTTC	CASRAGTSGSYEQFF
.	TRBV28	once	TRBJ1-3	TGTGCCAGCAGCCTAAGCGCCGGAAACACCATATATTTT	CASSLSAGNTIYF
TRBD1	TRBV6-5	once	TRBJ1-4	TGTGCCAGCAGTTACTCGACAGGGGCTGGTAATGAAAAACTGTTTTTT	CASSYSTGAGNEKLFF
.	TRBV7-2	once	TRBJ2-5	TGTGCCAGCAGCTTAGCCCTAGGCGGGGAGACCCAGTACTTC	CASSLALGGETQYF
.	TRBV28	few	TRBJ1-1	TGTGCCAGCAGTTTATTGGGGCGGGATGAAGCTTTCTTT	CASSLLGRDEAFF
.	TRBV19	.	TRBJ1-2	TGTGCCAGCACACGCGGACAGTACTATGGCTACACCTTC	CASTRGQYYGYTF
TRBD1	TRBV6-1	.	TRBJ2-6	TGTGCCAGCAGTGCAAGACAGGGAGCTGGGGCCAACGTCCTGACTTTC	CASSARQGAGANVLTF
.	TRBV19	.	TRBJ1-1	TGTGCCAGCTTGACCGGGATGGAAAGCACTGAAGCTTTCTTT	CASLTGMESTEAFF
TRBD2	TRBV7-2	.	TRBJ2-7	TGTGCCAGCAGCTTAGAGGTTAGCGGGAGACCCAGGGCATACGAGCAGTACTTC	CASSLEVSGRPRAYEQYF
.	TRBV6-1	.	TRBJ2-3	TGTGCCAGCAGGCTCAGCGGAAGCACAGATACGCAGTATTTT	CASRLSGSTDTQYF
.	TRBV5-4	.	TRBJ2-2	TGTGCCAGCAGCTTTCCCAGCGGGCTGAACACCGGGGAGCTGTTTTTT	CASSFPSGLNTGELFF
TRBD1	TRBV28	.	TRBJ1-2	TGTGCCAGCAGTATCAGACAGGGTTCCGGCTACACCTTC	CASSIRQGSGYTF
.	TRBV6-6	.	TRBJ1-5	TGTGCCAGCGGTCACACGGGAAGCAATCAGCCCCAGCATTTT	CASGHTGSNQPQHF
TRBD1	TRBV7-9	.	TRBJ2-3	TGTGCCAGCAGCACGCAGAGGGGGCAGGATACGCAGTATTTT	CASSTQRGQDTQYF
.	TRBV30	.	TRBJ2-1	TGTGCCTGGACTACAGGGTGGCGGGAGCAGTTCTTC	CAWTTGWREQFF
TRBD1	TRBV29-1	.	TRBJ1-5	TGCAGCGTGGCCGGGACAGACCAGAATCAGCCCCAGCATTTT	CSVAGTDQNQPQHF
TRBD1	TRBV28	.	TRBJ1-5	TGTGCCACCAGACAGGGTGGGCAGCCCCAGCATTTT	CATRQGGQPQHF
.	TRBV14	.	TRBJ1-1	TGTGCCAGCAGCCCCTGGGGAGTGAACACTGAAGCTTTCTTT	CASSPWGVNTEAFF
TRBD2	TRBV5-1	few	TRBJ2-2	TGCGCCAGCAGTTGGGCGGGAGAGGCCGGGGAGCTGTTTTTT	CASSWAGEAGELFF
.	TRBV5-1	.	TRBJ2-3	TGCGCCAGCAGTTCAGACAGGTCTGCCGCAGATACGCAGTATTTT	CASSSDRSAADTQYF
.	TRBV2	.	TRBJ2-2	TGTGCCAGCAGTGTCGACACCGGGGAGCTGTTTTTT	CASSVDTGELFF
TRBD2	TRBV7-7	.	TRBJ2-7	TGTGCTAGCAGCCCTGGGACTAGCGGGAGAGCAGGCTACGAGCAGTACTTC	CASSPGTSGRAGYEQYF
.	TRBV6-5	.	TRBJ2-5	TGTGCCAGCAGTTATCTGGCCAGGGAAGAGACCCAGTACTTC	CASSYLAREETQYF
.	TRBV7-6	few	TRBJ2-3	TGTGCCAGCAGCTCTAGACAGGGAGGAGGCACAGATACGCAGTATTTT	CASSSRQGGGTDTQYF
TRBD2	TRBV10-3	.	TRBJ2-7	TGTGCCATCTCGGGGGGGCCCTACGAGCAGTACTTC	CAISGGPYEQYF
TRBD2	TRBV6-1	.	TRBJ2-4	TGTGCCAGCAGTCGAAGGCGGGAGTGGCACATTCAGTACTTC	CASSRRREWHIQYF
.	TRBV9	.	TRBJ2-3	TGTGCCAGCAGCGCCACACCTAGCACAGATACGCAGTATTTT	CASSATPSTDTQYF
TRBD2	TRBV4-3	.	TRBJ2-3	TGCGCCAGCAGCCAAGAGGTAGCGGGAGTAGTAGATACGCAGTATTTT	CASSQEVAGVVDTQYF
TRBD2	TRBV27	few	TRBJ2-7	TGTGCCAGCAGTTGGACTAGCGGGGCCTCCTACGAGCAGTACTTC	CASSWTSGASYEQYF
TRBD2	TRBV10-2	few	TRBJ2-7	TGCGCCAGCAGTGAAGTCGGGGGGGCCTACGAGCAGTACTTC	CASSEVGGAYEQYF
.	TRBV6-1	.	TRBJ2-6	TGTGCCAGCAGTGACACCAACAGGGCTCGGGCCAACGTCCTGACTTTC	CASSDTNRARANVLTF
TRBD1	TRBV19	.	TRBJ1-5	TGTGCCAGTAGTCTCGGGACAGGGGGCAATCAGCCCCAGCATTTT	CASSLGTGGNQPQHF
.	TRBV5-1	once	TRBJ2-7	TGCGCCAGCAGCTTGGCGGGTACCTCCTACGAGCAGTACTTC	CASSLAGTSYEQYF
TRBD1	TRBV6-5	.	TRBJ2-1	TGTGCCAGCAGTTACTCCAAGGGGGCCTTCGAGCAGTTCTTC	CASSYSKGAFEQFF
TRBD1	TRBV15	.	TRBJ1-2	TGTGCCACCAACCCGGACAGGGCTGGGTATGGCTACACCTTC	CATNPDRAGYGYTF
.	TRBV6-5	.	TRBJ1-1	TGTGCCAGCAGTCCACAGGAGAACACTGAAGCTTTCTTT	CASSPQENTEAFF
TRBD2	TRBV7-9	.	TRBJ2-7	TGTGCCAGCAGCTTACTGACTAGCGGGAGACCCCCCTACGAGCAGTACTTC	CASSLLTSGRPPYEQYF
TRBD1	TRBV30	.	TRBJ1-5	TGTGCCTGGAGTCTCGGGACAGTTGACCAGCCCCAGCATTTT	CAWSLGTVDQPQHF
.	TRBV7-7	few	TRBJ2-1	TGTGCTAGCAGCTCCCAAACTGGGAGCTCCTACAATGAGCAGTTCTTC	CASSSQTGSSYNEQFF
.	TRBV29-1	.	TRBJ1-1	TGCAGCGTTGAGGGCAATCAGGTGGAAGCTTTCTTT	CSVEGNQVEAFF
TRBD1	TRBV5-6	.	TRBJ2-3	TGTGCCAGCAGCTTGGACCGGACAGGGGTGGATACGCAGTATTTT	CASSLDRTGVDTQYF
TRBD1	TRBV11-2	.	TRBJ1-6	TGTGCCAGCAGCTTACTCCCAGGGACAGTGGCTGGTGGACCCCTCCACTTT	CASSLLPGTVAGGPLHF